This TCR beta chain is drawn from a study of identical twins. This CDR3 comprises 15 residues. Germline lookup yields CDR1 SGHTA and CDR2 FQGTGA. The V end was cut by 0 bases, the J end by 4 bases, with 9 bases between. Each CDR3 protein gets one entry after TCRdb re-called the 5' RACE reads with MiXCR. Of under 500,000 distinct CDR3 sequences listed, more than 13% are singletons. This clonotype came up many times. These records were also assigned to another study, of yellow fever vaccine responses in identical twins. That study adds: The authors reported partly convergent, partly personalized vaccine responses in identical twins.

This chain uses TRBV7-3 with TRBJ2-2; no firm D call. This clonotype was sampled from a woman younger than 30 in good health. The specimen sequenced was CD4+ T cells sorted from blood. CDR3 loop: CASSLTGVFTGELFF. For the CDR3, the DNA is TGTGCCAGCAGCTTAACAGGAGTCTTCACCGGGGAGCTGTTTTTT.